A selection of T cell receptor beta chains follows, all from one sample in a study of post-analysis software for immune sequencing data. MiXCR, run by TCRdb on the PCR reads, gives a single entry per CDR3 protein. The sample records about 190,000 distinct CDR3 sequences, approximately 29% being singletons. Sequencing used blood. These receptors were collected from a girl under 18 with multiple sclerosis. Both conserved end residues are trimmed from each CDR3. The size field is filled for only some rows; it gives once, few, many or a size class.

size: .
J: TRBJ1-1
V: TRBV19
CDR3: ASGQGMNTEAF

size: many
J: TRBJ2-4
V: TRBV6-5
CDR3: ASSRTDKNIQY

size: .
J: TRBJ2-3
V: TRBV5-1
CDR3: ASSLAGTTQDTQY

size: few
J: TRBJ1-5
V: TRBV5-1
CDR3: ASSLGTRGGQPQH

size: few
J: TRBJ2-3
V: TRBV7-2
CDR3: ASSSNRLAGPDTQY

size: many
J: TRBJ2-1
V: TRBV15
CDR3: ATSRGSAGVNNEQF

size: .
J: TRBJ1-5
V: TRBV5-1
CDR3: ASSSTGPQPQH

size: many
J: TRBJ2-7
V: TRBV27
CDR3: ASRPTLLVADYEQY

size: many
J: TRBJ2-3
V: TRBV28
CDR3: ASSRYSTDTQY

size: many
J: TRBJ2-1
V: TRBV29-1
CDR3: SVGLAGGYNEQF

size: many
J: TRBJ2-1
V: TRBV15
CDR3: ATSPSERSSYNEQF

size: .
J: TRBJ2-5
V: TRBV20-1
CDR3: SAAGGLETQY

size: .
J: TRBJ1-1
V: TRBV7-3
CDR3: ASRLLDPGQGVTEAF

size: many
J: TRBJ1-2
V: TRBV27
CDR3: ASSAQGGLSNYGYT

size: .
J: TRBJ1-2
V: TRBV3-1
CDR3: PSSQEGERGYT

size: many
J: TRBJ2-3
V: TRBV2
CDR3: ASRVGTGAPDTQY

size: .
J: TRBJ2-7
V: TRBV20-1
CDR3: RARGVYEQY

size: few
J: TRBJ1-1
V: TRBV19
CDR3: ASSIWGAHTEAF

size: many
J: TRBJ1-2
V: TRBV29-1
CDR3: SVEGTEDGYT